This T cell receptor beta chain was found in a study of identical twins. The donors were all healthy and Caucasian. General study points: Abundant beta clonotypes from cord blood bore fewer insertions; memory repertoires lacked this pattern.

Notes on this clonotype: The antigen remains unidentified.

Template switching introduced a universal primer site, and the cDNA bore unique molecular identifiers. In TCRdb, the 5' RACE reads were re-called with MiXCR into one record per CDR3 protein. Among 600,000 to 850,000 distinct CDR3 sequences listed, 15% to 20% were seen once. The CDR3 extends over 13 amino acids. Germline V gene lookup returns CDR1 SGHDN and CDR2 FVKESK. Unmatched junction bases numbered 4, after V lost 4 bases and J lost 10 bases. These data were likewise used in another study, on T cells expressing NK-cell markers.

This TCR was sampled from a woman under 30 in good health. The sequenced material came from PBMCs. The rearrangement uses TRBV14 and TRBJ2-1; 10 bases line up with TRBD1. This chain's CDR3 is CASSPRQGAEQFF. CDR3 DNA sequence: TGTGCCAGCAGCCCACGACAGGGGGCCGAGCAGTTCTTC.